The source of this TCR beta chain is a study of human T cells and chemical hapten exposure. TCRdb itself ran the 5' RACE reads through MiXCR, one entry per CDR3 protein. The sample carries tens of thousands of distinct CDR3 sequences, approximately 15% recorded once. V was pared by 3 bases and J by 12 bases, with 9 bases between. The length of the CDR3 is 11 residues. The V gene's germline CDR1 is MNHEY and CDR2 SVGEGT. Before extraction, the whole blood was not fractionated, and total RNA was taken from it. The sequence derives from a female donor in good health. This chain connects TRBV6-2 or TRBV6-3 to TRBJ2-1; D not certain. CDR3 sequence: CASSYLDGQFF. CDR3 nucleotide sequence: TGTGCCAGCAGTTATTTGGATGGGCAGTTCTTC.